This TCR beta chain was obtained from a study of beta chain features in type 1 diabetes (dated by TCRdb to the late 2010s). As for the study more broadly: Mean age, gender distribution, total cell number and subset yield did not differ between patients and healthy donors. A total of just under 110,000,000 sorted cells were examined across all samples, and RNA yield correlated strongly with the number of cells per subset. Regulatory and stem cell-like memory subsets were obtained from only 8 patients and roughly 8 healthy donors, while naive and central memory subsets were obtained from all 28 donors. The study compared the TCRB repertoires of sorted circulating CD4+ T cell subsets in recently diagnosed type 1 diabetes patients with those in matched healthy donors.

All of the isolated RNA was reverse transcribed with the High Capacity cDNA Reverse Transcription Kit, so expressed TCRB transcripts were sequenced. Deep immunoSEQ sequencing was performed on naive, central memory and regulatory T cell samples, with an average of about 4 million total reads per sample. Sorted cells were lysed in RLT buffer, and RNA was extracted using DNase-treated RNeasy Micro or Mini kits according to cell number. To prevent cross-contamination, every cell subset was processed on its own, while patient and healthy donor samples were processed together. Using the immunoSEQ multiplex PCR, TCRB sequences were amplified from cDNA into 87-bp fragments spanning the CDR3 region. Amplicons were sequenced on the Illumina HiSeq platform. Processing in the source paper ran as follows. Synthetic template baselines were used to correct PCR bias computationally, reads within Hamming distance 2 were collapsed together, and singletons that could not be merged were discarded. By aligning reads against IMGT, V, D and J genes, CDR3 length, and insertions or deletions at six rearrangement sites were assigned. Within each subset, clonotype counts were normalized to the number of sorted cells before true diversity and Gini coefficients were calculated with the tcR R package. Repertoire sharing was quantified using the overlap coefficient calculated on TCRB nucleotide sequences. TCRdb took this table from immuneACCESS and kept in-frame rearrangements with V and J called. Such tables lack part of the clones; where checked against another copy, unresolved V genes explain under half of the gap, and the rest is unexplained. The V and J calls and the clone size are those of that table, but D and trimming were determined from the DNA. This sample gives roughly 300,000 clones in total; 6.5% to 10% of them show up just once. The ten top clones hold 0.44% of the sample.

Measured from the cysteine to the phenylalanine, the CDR3 is 11 residues long. Of all the DNA, just the CDR3 is kept, 33 bases in frame from base 1. The junction carries 6 bases between V and J, which are trimmed by 3 bases and 4 bases respectively. As encoded in the germline V gene (reference sequence), CDR1 is DFQATT while CDR2 is SNEGSKA. Each donor gave one peripheral blood draw, approximately 110 mL on average, collected into heparinised tubes. Naive, central memory, regulatory and stem cell-like memory CD4+ T cells were sorted on a BD FACSAria II using a panel including CD45RO, CCR7, CD25, CD127, CD95 and CD27. Every sorted population had a purity above 95%. PBMCs were separated immediately by Lymphoprep density gradient centrifugation and were stained directly, without being cultured. So that batch effects would be minimized, each experiment stained and sorted samples in pairs, pairing one healthy donor with one patient.

On the study overall, not on this receptor specifically: Only small numbers of individuals were included in the HLA sub-analyses, which left unresolved whether HLA type had any influence on TCRB rearrangement. Shorter templates might be favored by PCR, yet because patient and control samples were amplified and corrected together, any such skew would affect both groups equally. Naive, central memory and regulatory TCRB repertoires appeared to be more similar among patients than among healthy donors. Patients with type 1 diabetes made fewer insertions and deleted more nucleotides at VDJ recombination sites, implying thymic rearrangement abnormalities. Because cDNA rather than genomic DNA was sequenced, highly expressing activated cells could have been over-represented, although no difference in activation and CD3 levels was found between groups. Type 1 diabetes patients showed a moderate but significant shortening of TCRB CDR3 length in all four CD4+ subsets.

This clone showed up just a few times. Its antigen is currently not known. The input lacks base qualities; no much larger clone sits a single base away. The receptor was isolated from a woman under 30 in good health. Sequencing was done on a sample of central memory CD4+ T cells from blood. The rearrangement joined TRBV20-1 to TRBJ2-5; too little of a D gene remains to name it. Here the CDR3 is given as CSASPVETQYF. The nucleotides are TGCAGTGCTAGTCCCGTAGAGACCCAGTACTTC.